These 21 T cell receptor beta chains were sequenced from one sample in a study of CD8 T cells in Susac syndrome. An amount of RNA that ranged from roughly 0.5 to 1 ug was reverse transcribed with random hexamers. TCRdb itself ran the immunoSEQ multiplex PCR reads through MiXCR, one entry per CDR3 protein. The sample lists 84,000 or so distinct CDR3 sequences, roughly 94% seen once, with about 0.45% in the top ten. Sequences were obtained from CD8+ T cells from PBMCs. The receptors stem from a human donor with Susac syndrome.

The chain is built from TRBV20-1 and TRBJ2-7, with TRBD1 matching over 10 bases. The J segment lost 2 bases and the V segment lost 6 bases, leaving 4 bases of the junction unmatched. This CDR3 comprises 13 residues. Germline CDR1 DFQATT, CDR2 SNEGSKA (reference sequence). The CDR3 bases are TGCAGTGCGGGACAGGGGAGCACCTACGAGCAGTACTTC. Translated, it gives CSAGQGSTYEQYF.

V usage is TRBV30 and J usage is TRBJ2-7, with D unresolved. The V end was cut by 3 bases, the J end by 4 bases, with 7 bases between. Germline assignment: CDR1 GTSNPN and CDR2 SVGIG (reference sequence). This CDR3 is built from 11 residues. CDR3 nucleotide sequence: TGTGCCTGGAGCGGTACATACGAGCAGTACTTC. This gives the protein CAWSGTYEQYF.

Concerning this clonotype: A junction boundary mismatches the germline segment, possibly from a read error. In nucleotides, the CDR3 is TGTGCTAGCAGCTTAGGAGGGCTAAATGAGCAGTTCTTC. It translates to CASSLGGLNEQFF. This chain links TRBV7-7 with TRBJ2-1; D may be TRBD2 (6 bases). From germline, CDR1 is SSHAT and CDR2 FNYEAQ (reference sequence). The CDR3 totals 13 residues.

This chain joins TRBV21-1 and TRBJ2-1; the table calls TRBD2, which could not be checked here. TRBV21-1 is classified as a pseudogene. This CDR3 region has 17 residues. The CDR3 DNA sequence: TGTGCCAGCGAGGAGAGGCCAAAGGGGATCTCCTACAATGAGCAGTTCTTC. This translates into CASEERPKGISYNEQFF.

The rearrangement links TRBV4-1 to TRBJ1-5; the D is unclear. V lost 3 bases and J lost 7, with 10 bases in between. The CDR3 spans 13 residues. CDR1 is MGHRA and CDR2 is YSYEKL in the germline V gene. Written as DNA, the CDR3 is TGCGCCAGCAGCCATGTGGCGCAGCAGCCCCAGCATTTT. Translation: CASSHVAQQPQHF.

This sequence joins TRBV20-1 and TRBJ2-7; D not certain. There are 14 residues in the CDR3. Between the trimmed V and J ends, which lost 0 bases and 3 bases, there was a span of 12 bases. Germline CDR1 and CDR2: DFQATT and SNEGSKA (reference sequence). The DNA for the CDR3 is TGCAGTGCTAGAGACCTAACTGCCGACTACGAGCAGTACTTC. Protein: CSARDLTADYEQYF.

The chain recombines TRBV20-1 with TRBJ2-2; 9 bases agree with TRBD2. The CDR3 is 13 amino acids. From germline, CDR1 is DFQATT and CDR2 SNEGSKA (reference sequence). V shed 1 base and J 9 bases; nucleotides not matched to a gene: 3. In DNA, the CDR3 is TGCAGTGCTAGAGTTAGCGGGAGTTGGGAGCTGTTTTTT. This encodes CSARVSGSWELFF.

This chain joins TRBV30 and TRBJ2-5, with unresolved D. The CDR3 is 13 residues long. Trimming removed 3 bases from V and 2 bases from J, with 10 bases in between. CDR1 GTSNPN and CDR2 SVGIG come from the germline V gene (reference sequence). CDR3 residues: CAWSDGAQETQYF. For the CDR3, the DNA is TGTGCCTGGAGCGACGGCGCGCAAGAGACCCAGTACTTC.

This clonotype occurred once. CDR3 sequence (DNA): TGCAGTGCTAGAGATATTGGGGTACAAGAGACCCAGTACTTC. Encoded protein: CSARDIGVQETQYF. This chain uses TRBV20-1 with TRBJ2-5; unclear D gene. V was pared by 0 bases and J by 2 bases, with 10 bases between. The germline gives CDR1 DFQATT, CDR2 SNEGSKA (reference sequence). CDR3 size: 14 residues.

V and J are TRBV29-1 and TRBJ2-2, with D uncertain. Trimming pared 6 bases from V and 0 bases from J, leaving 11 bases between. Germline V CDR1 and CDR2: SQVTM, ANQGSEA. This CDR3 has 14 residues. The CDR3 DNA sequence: TGCAGCGTCCAAAAGGGCTCGAACACCGGGGAGCTGTTTTTT. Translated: CSVQKGSNTGELFF.

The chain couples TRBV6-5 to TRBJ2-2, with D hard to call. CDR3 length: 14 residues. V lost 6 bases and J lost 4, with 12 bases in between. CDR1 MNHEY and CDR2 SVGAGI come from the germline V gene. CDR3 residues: CASSYGQSTGELFF. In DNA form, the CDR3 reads TGTGCCAGCAGCTACGGGCAGAGCACCGGGGAGCTGTTTTTT.

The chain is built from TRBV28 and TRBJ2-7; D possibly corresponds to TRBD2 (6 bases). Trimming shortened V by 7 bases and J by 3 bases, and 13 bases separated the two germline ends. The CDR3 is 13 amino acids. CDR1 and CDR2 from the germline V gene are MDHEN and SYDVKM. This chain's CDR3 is CASTALASYEQYF. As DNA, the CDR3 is TGTGCCAGCACGGCGCTAGCGAGCTACGAGCAGTACTTC.

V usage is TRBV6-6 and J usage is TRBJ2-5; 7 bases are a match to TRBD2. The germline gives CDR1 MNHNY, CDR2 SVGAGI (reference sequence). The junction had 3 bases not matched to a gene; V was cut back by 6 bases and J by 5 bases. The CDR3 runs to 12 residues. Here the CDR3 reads CASSGRRETQYF. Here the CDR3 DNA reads TGTGCCAGCAGCGGGAGGCGGGAGACCCAGTACTTC.

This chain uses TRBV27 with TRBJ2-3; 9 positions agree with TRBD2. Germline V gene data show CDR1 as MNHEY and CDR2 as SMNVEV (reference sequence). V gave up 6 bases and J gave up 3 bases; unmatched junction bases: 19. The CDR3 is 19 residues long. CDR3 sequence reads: CASSLEGLARDPQTDTQYF. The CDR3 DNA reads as TGTGCCAGCAGCCTAGAAGGACTAGCGAGAGACCCACAGACAGATACGCAGTATTTT.

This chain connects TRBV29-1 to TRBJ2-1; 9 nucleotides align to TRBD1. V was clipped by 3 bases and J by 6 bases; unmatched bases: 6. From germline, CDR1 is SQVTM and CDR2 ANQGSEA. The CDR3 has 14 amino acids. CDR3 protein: CSVEAGQGSNEQFF. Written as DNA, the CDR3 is TGCAGCGTTGAGGCGGGACAGGGTTCCAATGAGCAGTTCTTC.

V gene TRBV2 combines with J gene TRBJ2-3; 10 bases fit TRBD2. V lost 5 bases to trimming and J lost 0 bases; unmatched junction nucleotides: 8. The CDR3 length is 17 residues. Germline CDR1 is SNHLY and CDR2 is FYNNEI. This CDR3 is CASSSIGLAESTDTQYF. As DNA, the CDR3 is TGTGCCAGCAGTTCCATTGGACTAGCGGAGAGCACAGATACGCAGTATTTT. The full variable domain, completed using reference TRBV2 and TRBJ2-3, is EPEVTQTPSHQVTQMGQEVILRCVPISNHLYFYWYRQILGQKVEFLVSFYNNEISEKSEIFDDQFSVERPDGSNFTLKIRSTKLEDSAMYFCASSSIGLAESTDTQYFGPGTRLTVL.

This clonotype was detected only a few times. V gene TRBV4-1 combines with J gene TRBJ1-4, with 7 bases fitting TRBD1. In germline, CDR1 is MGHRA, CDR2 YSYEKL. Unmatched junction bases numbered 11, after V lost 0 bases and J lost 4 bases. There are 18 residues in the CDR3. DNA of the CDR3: TGCGCCAGCAGCCAAGAGAAGGGGACAGACTACCTTAATGAAAAACTGTTTTTT. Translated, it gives CASSQEKGTDYLNEKLFF.

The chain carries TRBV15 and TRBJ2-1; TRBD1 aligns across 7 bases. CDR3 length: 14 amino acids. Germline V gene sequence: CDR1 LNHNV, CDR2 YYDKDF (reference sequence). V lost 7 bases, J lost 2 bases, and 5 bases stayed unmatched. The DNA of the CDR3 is TGTGCCACCACCGGGACAGTGGCCTACAATGAGCAGTTCTTC. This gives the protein CATTGTVAYNEQFF. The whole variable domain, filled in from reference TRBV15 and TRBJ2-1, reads DAMVIQNPRYQVTQFGKPVTLSCSQTLNHNVMYWYQQKSSQAPKLLFHYYDKDFNNEADTPDNFQSRRPNTSFCFLDIRSPGLGDTAMYLCATTGTVAYNEQFFGPGTRLTVL.

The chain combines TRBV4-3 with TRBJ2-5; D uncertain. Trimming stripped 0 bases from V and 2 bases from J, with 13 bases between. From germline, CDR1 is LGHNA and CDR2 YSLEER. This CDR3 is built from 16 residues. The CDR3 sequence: CASSQDSATGQETQYF. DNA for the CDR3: TGCGCCAGCAGCCAAGACTCCGCGACCGGGCAAGAGACCCAGTACTTC.

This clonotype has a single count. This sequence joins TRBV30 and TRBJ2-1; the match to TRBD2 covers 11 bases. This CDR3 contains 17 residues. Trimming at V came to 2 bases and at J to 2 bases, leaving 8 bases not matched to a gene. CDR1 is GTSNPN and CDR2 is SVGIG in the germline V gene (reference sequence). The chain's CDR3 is CAWSSTLAGGTYNEQFF. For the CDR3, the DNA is TGTGCCTGGAGTTCCACTTTAGCGGGAGGGACCTACAATGAGCAGTTCTTC.

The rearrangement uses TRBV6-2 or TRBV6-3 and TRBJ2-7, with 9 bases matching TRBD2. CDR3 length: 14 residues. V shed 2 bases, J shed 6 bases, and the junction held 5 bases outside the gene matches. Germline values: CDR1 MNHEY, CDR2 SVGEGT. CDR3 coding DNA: TGTGCCAGCAGTTACGGCGGGAGGGGCAGCGAGCAGTACTTC. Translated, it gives CASSYGGRGSEQYF.